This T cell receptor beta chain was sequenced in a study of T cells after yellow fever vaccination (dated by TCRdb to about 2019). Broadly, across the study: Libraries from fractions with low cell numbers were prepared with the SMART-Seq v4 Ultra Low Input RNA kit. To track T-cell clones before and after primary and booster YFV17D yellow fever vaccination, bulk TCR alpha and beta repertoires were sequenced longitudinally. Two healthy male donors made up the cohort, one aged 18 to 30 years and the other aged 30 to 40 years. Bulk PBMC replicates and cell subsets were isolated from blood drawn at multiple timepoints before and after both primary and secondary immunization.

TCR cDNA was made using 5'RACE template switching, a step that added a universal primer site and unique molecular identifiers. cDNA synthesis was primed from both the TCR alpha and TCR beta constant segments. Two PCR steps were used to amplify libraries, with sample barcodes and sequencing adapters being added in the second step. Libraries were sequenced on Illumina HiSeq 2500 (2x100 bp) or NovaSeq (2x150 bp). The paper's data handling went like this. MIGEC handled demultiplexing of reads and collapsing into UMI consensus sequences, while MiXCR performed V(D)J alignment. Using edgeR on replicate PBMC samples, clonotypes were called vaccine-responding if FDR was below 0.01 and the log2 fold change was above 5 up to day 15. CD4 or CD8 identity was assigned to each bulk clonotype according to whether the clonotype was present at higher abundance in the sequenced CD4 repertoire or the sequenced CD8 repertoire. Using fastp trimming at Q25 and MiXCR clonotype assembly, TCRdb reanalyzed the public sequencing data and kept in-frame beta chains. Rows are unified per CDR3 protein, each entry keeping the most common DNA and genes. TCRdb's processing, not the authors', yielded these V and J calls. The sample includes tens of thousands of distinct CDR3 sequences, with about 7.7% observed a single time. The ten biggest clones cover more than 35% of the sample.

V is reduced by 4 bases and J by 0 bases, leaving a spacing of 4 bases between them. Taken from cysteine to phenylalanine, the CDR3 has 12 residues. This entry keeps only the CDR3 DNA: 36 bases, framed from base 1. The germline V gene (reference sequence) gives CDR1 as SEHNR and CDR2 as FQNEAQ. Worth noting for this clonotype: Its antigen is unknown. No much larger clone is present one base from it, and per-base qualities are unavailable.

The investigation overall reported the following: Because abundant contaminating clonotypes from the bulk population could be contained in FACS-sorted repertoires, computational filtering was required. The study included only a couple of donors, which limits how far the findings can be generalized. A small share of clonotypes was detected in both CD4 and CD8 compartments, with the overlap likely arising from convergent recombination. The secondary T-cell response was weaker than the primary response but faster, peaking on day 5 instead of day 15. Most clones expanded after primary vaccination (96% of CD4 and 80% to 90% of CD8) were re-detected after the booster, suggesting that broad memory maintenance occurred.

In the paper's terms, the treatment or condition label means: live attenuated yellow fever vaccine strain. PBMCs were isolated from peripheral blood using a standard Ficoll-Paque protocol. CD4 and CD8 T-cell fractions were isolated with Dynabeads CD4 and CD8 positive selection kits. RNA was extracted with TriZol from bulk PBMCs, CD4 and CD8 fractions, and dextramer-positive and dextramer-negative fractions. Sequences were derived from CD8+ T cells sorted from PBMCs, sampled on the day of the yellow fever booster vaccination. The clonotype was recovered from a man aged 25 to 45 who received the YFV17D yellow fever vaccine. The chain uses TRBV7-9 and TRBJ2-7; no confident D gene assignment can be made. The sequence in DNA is TGTGCCAGCAGCTGGACCTCCTACGAGCAGTACTTC. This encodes CASSWTSYEQYF.